These 30 T cell receptor beta chains were sequenced from one sample in a study of cytomegalovirus exposure and HLA in healthy donors. PCR amplification relied on 60 Vbeta primers (plus 13 Jbeta primers). Sequencing used immunoSEQ multiplex PCR; TCRdb keeps in-frame clones, though not all of them. The data show 45,000 to 60,000 clones, around three quarters seen once. Input material: PBMCs. These receptors all come from a man aged 30-40 years in good health and CMV-seropositive.

This chain connects TRBV6-1 to TRBJ2-1, with D possibly TRBD1 on 6 matching bases. The CDR3 runs to 18 residues. The germline V and J ends were trimmed by 2 bases and 5 bases, with 22 bases remaining between them. Germline lookup yields CDR1 MNHNS and CDR2 SASEGT. CDR3 residues: CASSEPISGALRNNEQFF. DNA of the CDR3: TGTGCCAGCAGTGAACCAATTTCAGGGGCCTTGAGGAACAATGAGCAGTTCTTC.

J is TRBJ2-3 and V is TRBV15; 8 bases agree with TRBD2. The CDR3 runs to 16 residues. Germline CDR1 reads LNHNV; CDR2 reads YYDKDF (reference sequence). J gave up 0 bases and V 3 bases, and 5 bases lay outside the gene matches. The CDR3 region has the DNA TGTGCCACCAGCAGCGGAGCGGGGGTTAGCACAGATACGCAGTATTTT. Amino acids: CATSSGAGVSTDTQYF.

V is TRBV5-1 and J is TRBJ2-1; 16 positions agree with TRBD2. The germline CDR1 and CDR2 sequences are SGHRS and YFSETQ. The V and J ends lost 0 bases and 9 bases, in that order; junction bases with no gene match: 3. CDR3 length: 16 residues. This CDR3 reads CASSLAGLAGGLEQFF. CDR3 bases: TGCGCCAGCAGCTTGGCGGGACTAGCGGGGGGGCTTGAGCAGTTCTTC.

The rearrangement joins TRBV28 to TRBJ1-6, with 8 nucleotides matching TRBD1. V gave up 5 bases and J gave up 4 bases; unmatched junction bases: 7. This CDR3 comprises 16 residues. Germline V CDR1 and CDR2: MDHEN, SYDVKM. The CDR3 loop is CASSPSRQGYNSPLHF. In DNA, the CDR3 is TGTGCCAGCAGTCCTTCTCGACAGGGGTATAATTCACCCCTCCACTTT.

This clone was seen more than once but under ten times. The rearrangement links TRBV18 to TRBJ1-1; no definite D call. Trimming removed 1 base at V and 0 bases at J, with 21 bases between. This CDR3 is 19 amino acids long. Per the germline V gene, CDR1 is KGHSH and CDR2 is LQKENI. The CDR3 DNA reads as TGTGCCAGCTCACCACTCCCCACAGAGAACACCGGCTTGAACACTGAAGCTTTCTTT. Residues: CASSPLPTENTGLNTEAFF.

The gene calls are TRBV29-1 and TRBJ1-2; possibly TRBD1 for D (5 bases). Germline lookup yields CDR1 SQVTM and CDR2 ANQGSEA. V gave up 2 bases and J gave up 4 bases, with 8 bases separating them. The CDR3 has 12 amino acids. CDR3 DNA sequence: TGCAGCGTTGAATGGGGCCGCTATGGCTACACCTTC. It yields the protein CSVEWGRYGYTF.

The rearrangement joins TRBV11-2 to TRBJ2-7; 10 nucleotides line up with TRBD2. CDR1 and CDR2 from the germline V gene are SGHAT and FQNNGV. V shed 5 bases, J shed 2 bases, and the junction held 6 bases outside the gene matches. The CDR3 contains 15 residues. The CDR3 nucleotides are TGTGCCAGCAGCCTAGGGCTAGCGGGGGCCTACGAGCAGTACTTC. Translated: CASSLGLAGAYEQYF.

The genes are TRBV6-5 and TRBJ2-7; 8 bases fit TRBD1. The CDR3 has 15 residues. Germline V gives CDR1 MNHEY, CDR2 SVGAGI. J was trimmed by 6 bases and V by 6 bases; bases with no gene match: 13. The CDR3 DNA reads as TGTGCCAGCAGCCGTTCCGGGACAGGCGGGCTCGAGCAGTACTTC. Translating gives CASSRSGTGGLEQYF.

This sequence joins TRBV20-1 and TRBJ2-5, with a possible D match to TRBD1 (6 bases). Germline CDR1 is DFQATT and CDR2 is SNEGSKA (reference sequence). The CDR3 length is 11 residues. The CDR3, as DNA: TGCGGATCCACAGGGAGAGAGACCCAGTACTTC. Translation gives CGSTGRETQYF.

This clone was counted a few times. V and J are TRBV30 and TRBJ1-2; no definite D call. The germline V gene has CDR1 GTSNPN and CDR2 SVGIG (reference sequence). The length of the CDR3 is 12 residues. With 4 bases removed from V and 2 bases from J, the gap between germline ends came to 8 bases. CDR3 coding DNA: TGTGCCTGGACCACAAGAAACTATGGCTACACCTTC. Encoded protein: CAWTTRNYGYTF.

This clone was counted once. In DNA form, the CDR3 reads TGTGCCAGCAGTTGGGGCAGGGGCAACACCGGGGAGCTGTTTTTT. The encoded protein is CASSWGRGNTGELFF. This sequence joins TRBV5-4 and TRBJ2-2, with D possibly being TRBD1 (6 bases). This CDR3 spans 15 amino acids. Germline V gives CDR1 SGHNT, CDR2 YYREEE (reference sequence). Trimming shortened V by 5 bases and J by 2 bases, and 13 bases separated the two germline ends.

This clone appeared once. The chain combines TRBV20-1 with TRBJ1-1; D uncertain. CDR1 and CDR2 from the germline V gene are DFQATT and SNEGSKA (reference sequence). Trimming removed 6 bases at V and 4 bases at J, with 9 bases between. The CDR3 extends over 11 amino acids. The CDR3, as DNA: TGCAGTGCCGCACGGGTCACTGAAGCTTTCTTT. Its protein is CSAARVTEAFF.

The chain combines TRBV6-4 with TRBJ2-3, with TRBD2 identical over 9 bases. CDR3 length equals 16 residues. Germline V gene lookup returns CDR1 MRHNA and CDR2 SNTAGT. J gave up 0 bases and V 0 bases, and 1 base lay outside the gene matches. CDR3 protein: CASSDSSGGSTDTQYF. CDR3 DNA sequence: TGTGCCAGCAGTGACTCTAGCGGGGGTAGCACAGATACGCAGTATTTT.

This CDR3 reads CATSGSFREKLFF. CDR3 DNA: TGCGCCACATCGGGAAGTTTCAGGGAAAAACTGTTTTTT. The chain uses TRBV4-1 and TRBJ1-4, with D unresolved. Germline V gives CDR1 MGHRA, CDR2 YSYEKL. The CDR3 covers 13 residues. Trimming removed 10 bases at V and 8 bases at J, with 17 bases between.

This sequence joins TRBV5-6 and TRBJ2-5; tentative D call: TRBD1 (6 bases). The CDR3 runs 15 residues. Trimming pared 4 bases from V and 2 bases from J, leaving 15 bases between. Germline CDR1 reads SGHDT; CDR2 reads YYEEEE. CDR3 in DNA: TGTGCCAGCAGCCGTCTCGGGACAAATCAAGAGACCCAGTACTTC. Protein product: CASSRLGTNQETQYF.

In DNA form, the CDR3 reads TGTGCCAGCAGCGCCAGACAGGGACCGGGCACAGATACGCAGTATTTT. It encodes CASSARQGPGTDTQYF. The genes are TRBV9 and TRBJ2-3, with 7 bases aligning to TRBD1. This CDR3 comprises 16 residues. V shed 3 bases, J shed 1 base, and the junction held 8 bases outside the gene matches. Germline V lookup: CDR1 SGDLS, CDR2 YYNGEE.

This clone was detected once. V is TRBV5-1 and J is TRBJ2-2; 7 nucleotides agree with TRBD1. This CDR3 region has 17 residues. Germline V lookup: CDR1 SGHRS, CDR2 YFSETQ. The trim removed 3 bases at V and 5 bases at J, leaving 13 bases unmatched. CDR3 region: CASSSRLRTGNTGELFF. The CDR3 nucleotides read TGCGCCAGCAGCTCCCGCCTTAGGACAGGCAATACCGGGGAGCTGTTTTTT.

Only a few counts were recorded for this clone. V and J are TRBV11-3 and TRBJ2-5; 9 nucleotides match TRBD2. Germline-derived CDR1 and CDR2 are SGHNT and YENEEA. After removal of 8 bases from V and 1 base from J, the junction contained 8 bases not matched to a gene. The length of the CDR3 is 15 residues. CDR3 sequence reads: CASPHLAGVQETQYF. CDR3 in DNA: TGTGCCAGCCCCCATTTAGCGGGGGTCCAAGAGACCCAGTACTTC. Full variable domain (remainder filled in from reference TRBV11-3 and TRBJ2-5): EAGVVQSPRYKIIEKKQPVAFWCNPISGHNTLYWYLQNLGQGPELLIRYENEEAVDDSQLPKDRFSAERLKGVDSTLKIQPAELGDSAVYLCASPHLAGVQETQYFGPGTRLLVL.

The rearrangement joins TRBV7-3 to TRBJ1-5; no clear D gene. Germline CDR1 is SGHTA and CDR2 is FQGTGA. V was pared by 5 bases and J by 3 bases, with 17 bases between. This CDR3 has 16 amino acids. The CDR3, as DNA: TGTGCCAGCAGCGGCCGGGAACCTTCTTCCAATCAGCCCCAGCATTTT. Its protein is CASSGREPSSNQPQHF. The whole variable domain, remainder taken from reference TRBV7-3 and TRBJ1-5, is GAGVSQTPSNKVTEKGKYVELRCDPISGHTALYWYRQSLGQGPEFLIYFQGTGAADDSGLPNDRFFAVRPEGSVSTLKIQRTERGDSAVYLCASSGREPSSNQPQHFGDGTRLSIL.

The chain links TRBV25-1 to TRBJ2-5; TRBD1 or TRBD2 may be the D gene (5 bases each). The J call may be faulty, since TRBJ2-7 better matches the DNA end. The germline V gene encodes CDR1 MGHDK and CDR2 SYGVNS. The CDR3 sequence is 15 residues long. For the CDR3, the DNA is TGTGCCAGCAGTGAATTTGAGACCCTTGGGGGCGAGCAGTACTTC. As protein: CASSEFETLGGEQYF.

CDR3 nucleotide sequence: TGTGCCAGCAGCTTAGCGCTTGGCAGGGTTTGGGACACCGGGGAGCTGTTTTTT. It specifies CASSLALGRVWDTGELFF. V gene TRBV7-9 combines with J gene TRBJ2-2, with D tentatively TRBD1 (5 bases). Trimming removed 0 bases from V and 3 bases from J, with 17 bases in between. Germline lookup yields CDR1 SEHNR and CDR2 FQNEAQ (reference sequence). The length of the CDR3 is 18 residues.

This clone was seen only once. The J gene is TRBJ2-2, the V gene TRBV27; D call uncertain. Trimming took 0 bases from V and 1 from J, leaving 6 bases between them. Per the germline V gene, CDR1 is MNHEY and CDR2 is SMNVEV (reference sequence). The CDR3 consists of 15 residues. CDR3 protein: CASSLSGRNTGELFF. In DNA form, the CDR3 reads TGTGCCAGCAGTTTATCGGGCAGGAACACCGGGGAGCTGTTTTTT.

This clone was recorded only once. This sequence joins TRBV19 and TRBJ1-1; D not resolved. This CDR3 comprises 15 residues. The germline V and J ends were trimmed by 1 base and 0 bases, with 9 bases remaining between them. Germline CDR1 LNHDA, CDR2 SQIVND (reference sequence). The CDR3 nucleotides are TGTGCCAGTAGTATAGTCGGACTGATGAACACTGAAGCTTTCTTT. It codes for CASSIVGLMNTEAFF.

This chain links TRBV27 with TRBJ1-6; 8 positions agree with TRBD1. Germline CDR1 is MNHEY and CDR2 is SMNVEV (reference sequence). V trimming: 5 bases; J trimming: 6 bases; junction bases outside the gene matches: 6. The CDR3 consists of 15 residues. This CDR3 is CASSVQGQVNSPLHF. CDR3 in DNA: TGTGCCAGCAGTGTGCAGGGACAGGTTAATTCACCCCTCCACTTT.

V gene TRBV7-9 combines with J gene TRBJ1-1; tentative D call: TRBD1 (6 bases). The CDR3 loop spans 15 amino acids. Trimming took 3 bases from V and 3 from J, leaving 14 bases between them. Germline lookup yields CDR1 SEHNR and CDR2 FQNEAQ (reference sequence). The CDR3 protein is CASSFLETGHTEAFF. The CDR3, as DNA: TGTGCCAGCAGCTTTCTTGAGACAGGTCACACTGAAGCTTTCTTT.

The genes are TRBV9 and TRBJ2-1; TRBD1 aligns across 7 bases. The trim removed 1 base at V and 4 bases at J, leaving 8 bases unmatched. The CDR3 has 16 amino acids. The germline CDR1 and CDR2 sequences are SGDLS and YYNGEE. In DNA form, the CDR3 reads TGTGCCAGCAGCGTATTAGGGACAGCAGTATACAATGAGCAGTTCTTC. It is translated as CASSVLGTAVYNEQFF.

This clone was seen a single time. V usage is TRBV11-2 and J usage is TRBJ1-2, with D possibly being TRBD1 (6 bases). V was pared by 5 bases and J by 0 bases, with 13 bases between. Germline V gene sequence: CDR1 SGHAT, CDR2 FQNNGV. The CDR3 runs to 15 residues. CDR3 loop: CASSPGGQSNYGYTF. The CDR3 region has the DNA TGTGCCAGCAGCCCCGGAGGACAGTCTAACTATGGCTACACCTTC.

This clone was seen only once. The chain couples TRBV5-1 to TRBJ1-1; D not certain. Germline V lookup: CDR1 SGHRS, CDR2 YFSETQ. The CDR3 totals 15 residues. V was cut by 4 bases and J by 1 base, with 14 bases left in between. The CDR3 spells CASSVALETNTEAFF. The CDR3 nucleotides read TGCGCCAGCAGCGTCGCACTTGAAACGAACACTGAAGCTTTCTTT.

This clone turned up a few times. CDR3 DNA: TGTGCCAGCCAACTAGTGTACGAGCAGTACTTC. It encodes CASQLVYEQYF. The rearrangement links TRBV2 to TRBJ2-7, with D perhaps matching TRBD2 (5 bases). V dropped 8 bases and J dropped 4 bases, with 9 bases sitting between them. The CDR3 is 11 amino acids. Germline assignment: CDR1 SNHLY and CDR2 FYNNEI.

This clone was recorded a few times. The CDR3 reads CASSYLAGVYQETQYF. CDR3 nucleotides: TGTGCCAGCAGTTACCTAGCGGGGGTGTACCAAGAGACCCAGTACTTC. This rearrangement joins TRBV6-6 to TRBJ2-5; 10 bases agree with TRBD2. The CDR3 length is 16 residues. Unmatched junction bases numbered 3, after V lost 2 bases and J lost 0 bases. Germline V lookup: CDR1 MNHNY, CDR2 SVGAGI (reference sequence).